Listed here is a single T cell receptor (beta chain). Its antigen is unidentified. These data are taken from a study of shared clonotypes between healthy human individuals. The study, taken as a whole, reports: Researchers sampled only blood; tissue repertoires likely differ. Some naive CD4 clonotypes, about 5%, turned up in common across several donors.

Looked up from germline, CDR1 is SNHLY and CDR2 is FYNNEI. V gave up 6 bases and J gave up 3 bases, with 12 bases separating them. This CDR3 contains 13 residues. Profiling relied on immunoSEQ multiplex PCR, and the TCRdb table lists in-frame clones only, not all of them. The sample has 2,500,000 or so clones; under 95% are singletons. None of the donors, who were healthy HIV-negative adults, had recently had acute infections or vaccinations. CD45RA+ naive and CD45RA-negative memory subsets were separated from CD4+ cells. Sequences were obtained from naive CD4+ T cells from PBMCs. Subset defined: CD45RA+ positively selected. This chain joins TRBV2 and TRBJ2-7; D is undetermined. The source of this sequence is a man aged 18 to 30 in good health. Some clones in this sample may be carry-over from other donors' samples. The CDR3 loop reads CASRDRTLYEQYF. The CDR3 nucleotides read TGTGCCAGCAGAGACCGCACTCTCTACGAGCAGTACTTC. The full variable domain, in which reference TRBV2 and TRBJ2-7 provide the parts outside the CDR3, is EPEVTQTPSHQVTQMGQEVILRCVPISNHLYFYWYRQILGQKVEFLVSFYNNEISEKSEIFDDQFSVERPDGSNFTLKIRSTKLEDSAMYFCASRDRTLYEQYFGPGTRLTVT.